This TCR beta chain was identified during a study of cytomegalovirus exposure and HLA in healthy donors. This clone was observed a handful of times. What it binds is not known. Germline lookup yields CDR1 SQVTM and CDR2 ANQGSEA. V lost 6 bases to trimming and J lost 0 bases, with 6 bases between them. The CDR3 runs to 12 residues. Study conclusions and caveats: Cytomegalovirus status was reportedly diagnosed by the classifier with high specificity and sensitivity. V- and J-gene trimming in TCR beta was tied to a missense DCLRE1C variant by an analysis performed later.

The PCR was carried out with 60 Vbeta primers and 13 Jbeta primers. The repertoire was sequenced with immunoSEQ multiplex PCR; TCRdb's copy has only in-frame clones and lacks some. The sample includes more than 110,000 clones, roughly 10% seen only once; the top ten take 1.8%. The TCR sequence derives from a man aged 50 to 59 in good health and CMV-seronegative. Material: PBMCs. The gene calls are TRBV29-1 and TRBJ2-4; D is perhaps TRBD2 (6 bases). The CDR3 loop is CSVGLAKNIQYF. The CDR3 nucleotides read TGCAGCGTGGGACTAGCCAAAAACATTCAGTACTTC.